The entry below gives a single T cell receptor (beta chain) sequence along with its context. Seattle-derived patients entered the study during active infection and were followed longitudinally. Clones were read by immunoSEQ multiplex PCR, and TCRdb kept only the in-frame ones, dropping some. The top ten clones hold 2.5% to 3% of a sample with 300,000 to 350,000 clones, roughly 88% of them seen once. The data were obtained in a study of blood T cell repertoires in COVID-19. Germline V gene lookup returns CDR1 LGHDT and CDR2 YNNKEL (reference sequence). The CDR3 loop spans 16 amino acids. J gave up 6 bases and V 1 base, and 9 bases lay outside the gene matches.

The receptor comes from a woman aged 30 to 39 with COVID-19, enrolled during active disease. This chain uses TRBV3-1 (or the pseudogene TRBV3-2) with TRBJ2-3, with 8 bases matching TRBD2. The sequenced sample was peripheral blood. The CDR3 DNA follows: TGTGCCAGCAGCCAAGCTGACGGGAGGGCCGGGGATACGCAGTATTTT. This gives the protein CASSQADGRAGDTQYF.